This TCR beta chain was recovered during a study of identical twins. Study-level findings and limits: With monozygotic twins, out-of-frame TCR alpha sharing exceeded what models estimated. In cord blood, abundant beta clonotypes had fewer insertions; memory showed no trend. The same donors were not followed; conclusions instead depended on cross-sectional statistical analysis.

Germline trimming cut 1 base from V and 3 bases from J; bases unmatched to any gene: 12. The length of the CDR3 is 20 residues. The germline V gene encodes CDR1 SGHDN and CDR2 FVKESK. One entry per CDR3 protein results from TCRdb running MiXCR on the 5' RACE reads. The sample consists of 200,000 to 250,000 distinct CDR3 sequences, under 12% of them appearing once. In this sample, this clonotype turned up many times. The antigen is not known. The specimen sequenced was memory T cells sorted from blood. This receptor was obtained from a man in his fifties in good health. This chain links TRBV14 with TRBJ2-1; 13 bases line up with TRBD2. The CDR3 DNA is TGTGCCAGCAGCCAAGCTGGACTAGCGGGAGCAAGGGCTCACTACAATGAGCAGTTCTTC. This gives the protein CASSQAGLAGARAHYNEQFF.